Presented here are 24 T cell receptor beta chains from one specimen sequenced in a study of tumor-infiltrating lymphocytes in primary liver carcinoma. Germline DNA was extracted alongside blood RNA, which was obtained from unsorted whole blood. The template, about 510 ng total RNA, yielded TCR beta cDNA made with a constant-region primer. The TCR beta library was amplified through three nested multiplex PCR rounds in a modified ARM-PCR procedure. Rounds one and two of PCR, each of roughly 11 cycles, were primed with TRBV1-TRBV30 forward primers and a C-beta reverse primer. One entry per CDR3 protein results from TCRdb running MiXCR on the multiplex PCR reads. The data show about 320,000 distinct CDR3 sequences, around three fifths seen once. Sequencing was performed on peripheral blood. The receptor source for this set is a man in his forties or fifties with primary liver carcinoma and hepatitis B virus infection.

To note about this clonotype: A much larger clone differs from this one at a single base, so this may be a read error. The chain links TRBV6-5 to TRBJ1-2; D possibly corresponds to TRBD1 (5 bases). Germline values: CDR1 MNHEY, CDR2 SVGAGI. CDR3 length: 14 amino acids. DNA of the CDR3: TGTGTCAGCAGTTACGGGCGGGGGAACTATGGCTACACCTTC. Amino acid sequence: CVSSYGRGNYGYTF.

Details on this clonotype: An end of the junction does not agree with germline; a read error may underlie this. The chain employs TRBV24-1 and TRBJ1-2; tentatively, D is TRBD1 (5 bases). CDR1 KGHDR and CDR2 SFDVKD come from the germline V gene. The CDR3 has 17 residues. The CDR3 DNA sequence: TGCTCCACCAGTGATCCCCATTCGGGGGGTGTTGGTCGGGGCTACACCTTC. This codes for CSTSDPHSGGVGRGYTF.

Regarding this clonotype: Sequence at one end of the junction differs from germline and may be a read error. This sequence joins TRBV29-1 and TRBJ1-5; D not resolved. Germline lookup yields CDR1 SQVTM and CDR2 ANQGSEA. The CDR3 loop spans 13 amino acids. Here the CDR3 reads CSLEVKGGQPQHF. The CDR3 bases are TGCAGCCTTGAAGTCAAGGGAGGACAGCCCCAGCATTTT.

The table lists this clonotype with a few counts. The gene calls are TRBV2 and TRBJ1-2, with D hard to call. V was pared by 7 bases and J by 8 bases, with 14 bases between. Germline CDR1 reads SNHLY; CDR2 reads FYNNEI. This CDR3 is built from 12 residues. The CDR3: CASIRQEGGYTF. CDR3 in DNA: TGTGCCAGCATTAGGCAGGAAGGCGGCTACACCTTC.

In its sample, this clonotype was seen many times. V is TRBV29-1 and J is TRBJ2-7, with D tentatively TRBD1 (5 bases). This CDR3 has 15 amino acids. Trimming pared 6 bases from V and 6 bases from J, leaving 24 bases between. The germline CDR1 and CDR2 sequences are SQVTM and ANQGSEA. In nucleotides, the CDR3 is TGCAGCGTCACAAAGGCGACAGCCCTTTTTGGCGAGCAGTACTTC. Its protein is CSVTKATALFGEQYF.

The sample holds many counts of this clonotype. The chain combines TRBV6-1 with TRBJ2-1, with D perhaps given as TRBD1 or TRBD2 (5 bases each). Between the trimmed V and J ends, which lost 4 bases and 5 bases, there was a span of 12 bases. There are 14 residues in the CDR3. CDR1 MNHNS and CDR2 SASEGT come from the germline V gene. The DNA of the CDR3 is TGTGCCAGCAGTGCCGGGACCACGAACAATGAGCAGTTCTTC. Its protein product is CASSAGTTNNEQFF.

The chain is built from TRBV7-8 and TRBJ2-3, with D possibly being TRBD1 (6 bases). TRBJ1-5 matches the DNA end more closely, so the J call is doubtful. The CDR3 length is 15 residues. Germline values: CDR1 SGHVS, CDR2 FQNEAQ. The CDR3 sequence: CASSLDTGSTDTQHF. The CDR3 coding sequence is TGTGCCAGCAGCTTAGATACAGGGAGCACAGATACGCAGCATTTT.

This clonotype appeared a single time. The chain is built from TRBV25-1 and TRBJ2-1; 13 bases are a match to TRBD2. Trimming cost V 2 bases and J 8 bases; bases outside gene matches: 3. The germline V gene has CDR1 MGHDK and CDR2 SYGVNS. This CDR3 spans 15 amino acids. CDR3 residues: CASSEILAGGHEQFF. In DNA, the CDR3 is TGTGCCAGCAGTGAAATACTAGCGGGAGGGCATGAGCAGTTCTTC.

Regarding this clonotype: The conserved phenylalanine or tryptophan normally closing the CDR3 is absent here, so this likely arose from a read error. The gene calls are TRBV12-3 or TRBV12-4 and TRBJ2-7, with a weak D call TRBD2 (6 bases). The CDR3 consists of 14 residues. CDR3 loop: CVSSASGTEYEQYS. The CDR3 DNA follows: TGTGTCAGCAGTGCCTCCGGGACTGAATACGAGCAGTACTCC.

This clonotype occurred many times. The chain joins TRBV29-1 to TRBJ2-2, with 8 bases identical to TRBD2. Germline assignment: CDR1 SQVTM and CDR2 ANQGSEA. This CDR3 comprises 14 residues. Trimming removed 4 bases from V and 6 bases from J; junction bases left unmatched: 7. DNA for the CDR3: TGCAGCGTTGGAATCGGGACTAGTTCCGGGGAGCTGTTTTTT. It translates to CSVGIGTSSGELFF.

Worth noting for this clonotype: Sequence at one end of the junction differs from germline and may be a read error. The chain links TRBV10-3 to TRBJ2-1; D not certain. Germline V gene sequence: CDR1 ENHRY, CDR2 SYGVKD. There are 11 residues in the CDR3. CDR3 sequence (DNA): TGTGCCATCAGGGCATACAATGAGCACTTCTTC. Its protein is CAIRAYNEHFF.

In regard to this clonotype: Germline and junction disagree at one end, which may indicate a read error. The V and J genes are TRBV11-2 and TRBJ1-1; D gene uncertain. This CDR3 region has 13 residues. Germline V gene sequence: CDR1 SGHAT, CDR2 FQNNGV. This chain's CDR3 is CVSSLNLNTEAFF. The CDR3 coding sequence is TGTGTCAGCAGCCTAAACTTGAACACTGAAGCTTTCTTT.

This clonotype was detected a few times. The J gene is TRBJ1-2, the V gene TRBV30, with D maybe TRBD1 (5 bases). Germline V gene data show CDR1 as GTSNPN and CDR2 as SVGIG (reference sequence). There are 15 residues in the CDR3. V lost 6 bases, J lost 4 bases, and 21 bases lay in between. The CDR3 DNA reads as TGTGCCTGCTACGGTACGGGGCATTGGAGCTATGGCTACACCTTC. Its translation: CACYGTGHWSYGYTF.

This clonotype was picked up many times. CDR3 DNA sequence: TGTGCCAGCAGCCAAAAATTAGCGGGAGGTGGGGCCAACGTCCTGACTTTC. As protein: CASSQKLAGGGANVLTF. This rearrangement joins TRBV4-2 to TRBJ2-6; 10 positions match TRBD2. Germline lookup yields CDR1 LGHNA and CDR2 YNFKEQ. CDR3 length: 17 amino acids. J lost 3 bases, V lost 2 bases, and 4 bases had no gene match.

The chain couples TRBV29-1 to TRBJ2-2, with D unresolved. V dropped 5 bases and J dropped 9 bases, with 10 bases sitting between them. CDR1 SQVTM and CDR2 ANQGSEA come from the germline V gene. This CDR3 region has 11 residues. CDR3: CSVHAARELFF. The DNA of the CDR3 is TGCAGCGTTCACGCGGCCCGGGAGCTGTTTTTT.

This clonotype was seen repeatedly, ten times or more. V usage is TRBV29-1 and J usage is TRBJ1-1; D not certain. Germline CDR1 and CDR2: SQVTM and ANQGSEA. The CDR3 length is 10 residues. CDR3 sequence: CSGFHTEAFF. The CDR3 nucleotides are TGCAGTGGTTTCCACACTGAAGCTTTCTTT.

The genes are TRBV5-1 and TRBJ2-6, with a tentative D call TRBD1 (5 bases). V lost 2 bases and J 0 bases, leaving 15 bases between the germline ends. This CDR3 has 18 residues. From germline, CDR1 is SGHRS and CDR2 YFSETQ. The DNA of the CDR3 is TGCGCCAGCAGCTTCAGCGCGCAGGGCTACTCTGGGGCCAACGTCCTGACTTTC. It is translated as CASSFSAQGYSGANVLTF.

To note about this clonotype: Sequence at one end of the junction differs from germline and may be a read error. The V call is TRBV5-8, the J call TRBJ1-2; no clear D gene. This CDR3 spans 15 amino acids. Germline loops: CDR1 SGHTS, CDR2 YDEGEE. CDR3 sequence reads: CAGRLVPVGNYGYTF. CDR3 nucleotides: TGTGCCGGCAGATTGGTTCCGGTGGGGAACTATGGCTACACCTTC.

This clonotype was counted ten times or more. The CDR3 here is CASSQDSSVRAYEQYF. In DNA, the CDR3 is TGCGCCAGCAGCCAAGATTCGAGCGTCAGGGCGTACGAGCAGTACTTC. The rearrangement links TRBV4-3 to TRBJ2-7; perhaps TRBD1 as D (5 bases). Trimming pared 0 bases from V and 4 bases from J, leaving 16 bases between. The CDR3 spans 16 residues. CDR1 and CDR2 from the germline V gene are LGHNA and YSLEER.

This clonotype was recorded a few times. This chain uses TRBV12-3 or TRBV12-4 with TRBJ1-1, with D perhaps matching TRBD1 (6 bases). CDR3 length equals 14 residues. V lost 7 bases to trimming and J lost 2 bases, with 14 bases between them. The CDR3 bases are TGTGCCAGCACAGGGGTTTCCCAAAACACTGAAGCTTTCTTT. Amino acids: CASTGVSQNTEAFF.

With regard to this clonotype: This is likely a read error, given that the CDR3 carries no conserved phenylalanine or tryptophan at its end. The chain joins TRBV10-3 to TRBJ2-7, with 7 bases fitting TRBD1. Unmatched junction bases numbered 6, after V lost 5 bases and J lost 5 bases. Germline V gene lookup returns CDR1 ENHRY and CDR2 SYGVKD. This CDR3 spans 13 amino acids. The CDR3 reads CAISSRQGNEQYL. Written as DNA, the CDR3 is TGTGCCATCAGTAGTCGACAGGGTAACGAGCAGTACCTC.

V and J are TRBV24-1 and TRBJ1-5, with D tentatively TRBD1 (6 bases). The CDR3 loop spans 15 amino acids. Trimming cost V 2 bases and J 5 bases, with 12 bases left between them. Looked up from germline, CDR1 is KGHDR and CDR2 is SFDVKD. The CDR3 loop reads CATSDSNRVDQPQHF. The CDR3 region has the DNA TGTGCCACCAGTGATTCAAACAGGGTCGATCAGCCCCAGCATTTT.

This clonotype was observed many times. The CDR3 DNA is TGTGCCAGCAGTTACTCGATACGGGGCGGTGAGCAGTTCTTC. This translates into CASSYSIRGGEQFF. The chain joins TRBV6-5 to TRBJ2-1; D tentatively reads TRBD1 or TRBD2 (5 bases each). The CDR3 length is 14 residues. The germline V and J ends were trimmed by 0 bases and 9 bases, with 12 bases remaining between them. Germline CDR1 is MNHEY and CDR2 is SVGAGI.

The V call is TRBV11-2, the J call TRBJ2-2; D not resolved. From germline, CDR1 is SGHAT and CDR2 FQNNGV. Trimming removed 5 bases at V and 7 bases at J, with 14 bases between. This CDR3 has 14 residues. CDR3 sequence: CASSIVRVDGELFF. The CDR3, as DNA: TGTGCCAGCAGCATAGTACGCGTAGACGGGGAGCTGTTTTTT.